The source of this T cell receptor beta chain is a study of cytomegalovirus exposure and HLA in healthy donors. The PCR had 60 Vbeta and 13 Jbeta primers. Assay: immunoSEQ multiplex PCR; the TCRdb copy retains only in-frame clones and omits some. This table holds about 160,000 clones, about three quarters found once. The TCR sequence derives from a female donor in good health and CMV-seronegative. Sequencing was done on a sample of PBMCs.

The CDR3 here is CASSQGASGGPYEQYF. The CDR3 DNA follows: TGCGCCAGCAGCCAAGGGGCTAGCGGGGGGCCCTACGAGCAGTACTTC. The chain has TRBV4-1 and TRBJ2-7; 11 bases are a match to TRBD2. Germline lookup yields CDR1 MGHRA and CDR2 YSYEKL. V lost 1 base, J lost 2 bases, and 4 bases stayed unmatched. This CDR3 contains 16 residues.